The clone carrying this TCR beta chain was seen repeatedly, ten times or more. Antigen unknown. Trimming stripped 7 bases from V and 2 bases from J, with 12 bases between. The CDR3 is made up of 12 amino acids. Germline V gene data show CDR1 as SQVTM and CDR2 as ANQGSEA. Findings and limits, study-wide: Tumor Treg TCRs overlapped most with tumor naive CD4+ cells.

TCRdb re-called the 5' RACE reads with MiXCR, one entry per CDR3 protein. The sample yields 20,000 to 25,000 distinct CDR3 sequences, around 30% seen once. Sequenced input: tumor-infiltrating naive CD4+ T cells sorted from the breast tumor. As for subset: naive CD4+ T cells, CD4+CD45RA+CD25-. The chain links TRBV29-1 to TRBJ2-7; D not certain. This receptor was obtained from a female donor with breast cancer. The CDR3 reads CSGAGPPYEQYF. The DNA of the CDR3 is TGCAGCGGGGCTGGGCCACCCTACGAGCAGTACTTC.